This T cell receptor (beta chain) is from a study of early T cells in non-severe SARS-CoV-2 infection. The germline V gene has CDR1 MDHEN and CDR2 SYDVKM. With 4 bases removed from V and 0 bases from J, the gap between germline ends came to 9 bases. The CDR3 has 14 amino acids. TCRdb recomputed calls from the 5' RACE reads with MiXCR, one row per CDR3 protein. The top ten hold more than 13% of the sample, which has some 76,000 distinct CDR3 sequences, around 13% seen once. This clonotype was observed a few times. Input material: whole blood. This chain uses TRBV28 with TRBJ1-1; D gene uncertain. This TCR was recovered from an adult who was a healthcare worker with PCR-confirmed SARS-CoV-2 infection or an uninfected control (not recorded which). The CDR3 region is CASSSPNMNTEAFF. DNA of the CDR3: TGTGCCAGCAGTTCCCCGAACATGAACACTGAAGCTTTCTTT.